The 13 T cell receptor beta chains below were found in one sample sequenced in a study of shared T cell receptors in the human thymus. The data were produced by immunoSEQ multiplex PCR, yet TCRdb's version contains in-frame clones alone and is incomplete. The repertoire holds some 660,000 clones, with around 87% as singletons. These records were also assigned to another study, of human thymus T cells.

Sequencing used thymocytes. These receptors were taken from a boy less than two years old with a congenital heart defect.

The genes are TRBV5-6 and TRBJ1-4, with D perhaps matching TRBD1 (5 bases). V dropped 4 bases and J dropped 6 bases, with 19 bases sitting between them. This CDR3 is 16 amino acids long. The germline gives CDR1 SGHDT, CDR2 YYEEEE. CDR3: CASSLKPGTKDEKLFF. In DNA form, the CDR3 reads TGTGCCAGCAGCCTTAAACCCGGGACTAAAGATGAAAAACTGTTTTTT.

The chain joins TRBV15 to TRBJ2-7; D uncertain. The germline V and J ends were trimmed by 1 base and 2 bases, with 6 bases remaining between them. The CDR3 contains 13 residues. Per the germline V gene, CDR1 is LNHNV and CDR2 is YYDKDF (reference sequence). The CDR3 loop is CATSRGTTYEQYF. Written as DNA, the CDR3 is TGTGCCACCAGCAGAGGTACAACCTACGAGCAGTACTTC.

The CDR3 DNA reads TGTGCCACCAGCAGCCTAATCAGGGGGAACACTGAAGCTTTCTTT. This codes for CATSSLIRGNTEAFF. V gene TRBV15 combines with J gene TRBJ1-1, with D tentatively TRBD1 (6 bases). The germline gives CDR1 LNHNV, CDR2 YYDKDF (reference sequence). The V end was cut by 3 bases, the J end by 1 base, with 12 bases between. This CDR3 has 15 amino acids.

The chain carries TRBV6-6 and TRBJ1-2, with 8 bases that match TRBD1. V dropped 0 bases and J dropped 3; count of bases not matched to a gene: 6. CDR3 length: 16 amino acids. CDR1 and CDR2 from the germline V gene are MNHNY and SVGAGI (reference sequence). CDR3 residues: CASSYSLDRVDYGYTF. CDR3 nucleotides: TGTGCCAGCAGTTACTCGTTGGACAGGGTTGACTATGGCTACACCTTC.

This chain joins TRBV29-1 and TRBJ2-3, with TRBD2 identical over 9 bases. Germline CDR1 and CDR2: SQVTM and ANQGSEA. The CDR3 has 18 residues. Trimming cost V 6 bases and J 0 bases; bases outside gene matches: 16. For the CDR3, the DNA is TGCAGCGTGTCCCAGAAACCACTTACTAGCGGGAGCACAGATACGCAGTATTTT. The encoded protein is CSVSQKPLTSGSTDTQYF.

V is TRBV28 and J is TRBJ2-2; 16 bases line up with TRBD2. This CDR3 has 19 amino acids. The V gene's germline CDR1 is MDHEN and CDR2 SYDVKM. V trimming: 8 bases; J trimming: 7 bases; junction bases outside the gene matches: 16. In DNA, the CDR3 is TGTGCCAGCGGAACAAACCATGGGACTAGCGGGAGGGTTCACGGGGAGCTGTTTTTT. Protein: CASGTNHGTSGRVHGELFF.

The chain carries TRBV5-6 and TRBJ1-2; 7 bases match TRBD1. Germline V gene sequence: CDR1 SGHDT, CDR2 YYEEEE. CDR3 size: 14 residues. The ends lost 4 bases at V and 6 bases at J; junction bases unmatched: 9. CDR3 coding DNA: TGTGCCAGCAGCAGCAGACAGGGTGGAGATGGCTACACCTTC. This gives the protein CASSSRQGGDGYTF. Complete variable domain (other parts from reference TRBV5-6 and TRBJ1-2): DAGVTQSPTHLIKTRGQQVTLRCSPKSGHDTVSWYQQALGQGPQFIFQYYEEEERQRGNFPDRFSGHQFPNYSSELNVNALLLGDSALYLCASSSRQGGDGYTFGSGTRLTVV.

This clone was found once. V gene TRBV30 combines with J gene TRBJ2-1, with TRBD2 identical over 11 bases. The J segment lost 0 bases and the V segment lost 4 bases, leaving 5 bases of the junction unmatched. This CDR3 has 16 residues. Per the germline V gene, CDR1 is GTSNPN and CDR2 is SVGIG (reference sequence). In nucleotides, the CDR3 is TGTGCCTGGAAGGGGACTAGCGGAAGCTCCTACAATGAGCAGTTCTTC. Encoded protein: CAWKGTSGSSYNEQFF.

The chain carries TRBV4-3 and TRBJ2-7, with TRBD2 matching 7 bases. Trimming took 0 bases from V and 2 from J; bases not matched to a gene: 7. The CDR3 totals 16 residues. Germline lookup yields CDR1 LGHNA and CDR2 YSLEER. CDR3 residues: CASSQEEWGGTYEQYF. The CDR3 nucleotides read TGCGCCAGCAGCCAAGAGGAGTGGGGGGGTACCTACGAGCAGTACTTC.

This chain links TRBV29-1 with TRBJ2-3; D is unclear. The CDR3 consists of 11 residues. Germline V lookup: CDR1 SQVTM, CDR2 ANQGSEA. V dropped 4 bases and J dropped 5 bases, with 7 bases sitting between them. DNA for the CDR3: TGCAGCGTTGTGTCGGGAGATACGCAGTATTTT. As protein: CSVVSGDTQYF.

V is TRBV4-3 and J is TRBJ2-3; D may be TRBD2 (6 bases). V was clipped by 4 bases and J by 0 bases, with 14 bases between them. Germline loops: CDR1 LGHNA, CDR2 YSLEER. This CDR3 spans 16 amino acids. CDR3 in DNA: TGCGCCAGCAGCCCATGGCGGGATACTAGCACAGATACGCAGTATTTT. Its translation: CASSPWRDTSTDTQYF.

This clone turned up a few times. This chain joins TRBV12-5 and TRBJ1-1, with D perhaps TRBD1 (5 bases). CDR3 size: 19 residues. Germline V gives CDR1 LGHNT, CDR2 FRNRAP. Trimming took 0 bases from V and 2 from J, leaving 22 bases between them. CDR3 protein: CASGLVSSGPRRGNTEAFF. In nucleotides, the CDR3 is TGTGCTAGTGGTTTGGTAAGTTCTGGACCTAGGAGGGGTAACACTGAAGCTTTCTTT.

This sequence joins TRBV29-1 and TRBJ2-5; 7 bases fit TRBD2. V gave up 4 bases and J gave up 7 bases; unmatched junction bases: 6. The CDR3 runs 12 residues. Germline CDR1 reads SQVTM; CDR2 reads ANQGSEA. DNA of the CDR3: TGCAGCGTTGCAGTCCCGGGGGGGACCCAGTACTTC. This translates into CSVAVPGGTQYF.